A selection of T cell receptor beta chains follows, all from one sample in a study of cytomegalovirus exposure and HLA in healthy donors. Generated by immunoSEQ multiplex PCR, the TCRdb table keeps only in-frame clones and is missing some. The sample lists 150,000 to 200,000 clones; 75% to 85% were seen once. Sequences were obtained from PBMCs. All receptors come from a male donor in good health and CMV-seropositive. Both conserved end residues are part of each CDR3. Fields, in order: J gene, clone size, V gene, D gene, CDR3 protein, CDR3 DNA. The D gene is left open where the match is weak. For some rows the clone size is stated as once, few or many, or as a class when expanded; others skip it.

j_call: TRBJ1-1; clone_size: -; v_call: TRBV6-6; d_call: -; cdr3_aa: CASSYHPGSNTEAFF; cdr3_nt: TGTGCCAGCAGTTACCACCCGGGGTCGAACACTGAAGCTTTCTTT
j_call: TRBJ2-3; clone_size: few; v_call: TRBV6-5; d_call: -; cdr3_aa: CASSSRGNTQYF; cdr3_nt: TGTGCCAGCAGTTCCAGGGGCAATACGCAGTATTTT
j_call: TRBJ1-1; clone_size: -; v_call: TRBV6-5; d_call: TRBD1; cdr3_aa: CASSYMAGTDGAFF; cdr3_nt: TGTGCCAGCAGTTACATGGCCGGGACAGACGGAGCTTTCTTT
j_call: TRBJ1-4; clone_size: -; v_call: TRBV5-1; d_call: -; cdr3_aa: CASSSEANEKLFF; cdr3_nt: TGCGCCAGCAGCTCTGAGGCTAATGAAAAACTGTTTTTT
j_call: TRBJ2-5; clone_size: -; v_call: TRBV9; d_call: TRBD2; cdr3_aa: CASSAAGGPPQETQYF; cdr3_nt: TGTGCCAGCAGCGCGGCGGGGGGGCCCCCTCAAGAGACCCAGTACTTC
j_call: TRBJ2-7; clone_size: -; v_call: TRBV5-1; d_call: TRBD1; cdr3_aa: CASSATGGYEQYF; cdr3_nt: TGCGCCAGCAGCGCCACAGGGGGCTACGAGCAGTACTTC
j_call: TRBJ2-6; clone_size: few; v_call: TRBV5-6; d_call: TRBD1; cdr3_aa: CASSLYRGSGANVLTF; cdr3_nt: TGTGCCAGCAGCTTGTACAGGGGATCTGGGGCCAACGTCCTGACTTTC
j_call: TRBJ2-3; clone_size: -; v_call: TRBV5-1; d_call: -; cdr3_aa: CASSLRGTDTQYF; cdr3_nt: TGCGCCAGCAGCTTAAGAGGGACAGATACGCAGTATTTT
j_call: TRBJ1-4; clone_size: few; v_call: TRBV30; d_call: -; cdr3_aa: CAWGSGLDEKLFF; cdr3_nt: TGTGCCTGGGGGTCAGGCTTGGATGAAAAACTGTTTTTT
j_call: TRBJ2-2; clone_size: -; v_call: TRBV29-1; d_call: TRBD2; cdr3_aa: CSATSGSGELFF; cdr3_nt: TGCAGCGCGACTAGCGGAAGCGGGGAGCTGTTTTTT
j_call: TRBJ1-2; clone_size: -; v_call: TRBV2; d_call: -; cdr3_aa: CASNRISDYGYTF; cdr3_nt: TGTGCCAGCAATCGAATCAGCGACTATGGCTACACCTTC
j_call: TRBJ2-5; clone_size: -; v_call: TRBV2; d_call: -; cdr3_aa: CASSAIETQYF; cdr3_nt: TGTGCCAGCAGTGCTATAGAGACCCAGTACTTC
j_call: TRBJ1-1; clone_size: -; v_call: TRBV6-5; d_call: TRBD1; cdr3_aa: CASRLLGQGNTEAFF; cdr3_nt: TGTGCCAGCAGATTACTGGGACAGGGGAACACTGAAGCTTTCTTT
j_call: TRBJ2-5; clone_size: once; v_call: TRBV5-6; d_call: -; cdr3_aa: CASSRRGGTQETQYF; cdr3_nt: TGTGCCAGCAGCCGGAGGGGGGGCACACAAGAGACCCAGTACTTC
j_call: TRBJ2-3; clone_size: -; v_call: TRBV2; d_call: -; cdr3_aa: CASGQGPPDTQYF; cdr3_nt: TGTGCCAGCGGGCAGGGGCCCCCAGATACGCAGTATTTT
j_call: TRBJ2-2; clone_size: -; v_call: TRBV6-1; d_call: TRBD2; cdr3_aa: CASSESGARTGELFF; cdr3_nt: TGTGCCAGCAGTGAAAGCGGGGCTCGGACCGGGGAGCTGTTTTTT
j_call: TRBJ2-7; clone_size: medium-sized; v_call: TRBV4-2; d_call: -; cdr3_aa: CASSQVQGTGEQYF; cdr3_nt: TGTGCCAGCAGCCAAGTTCAGGGAACGGGTGAGCAGTACTTC
j_call: TRBJ2-2; clone_size: -; v_call: TRBV6-5; d_call: -; cdr3_aa: CASSFHRASGELFF; cdr3_nt: TGTGCCAGCAGTTTCCACAGGGCTTCCGGGGAGCTGTTTTTT
j_call: TRBJ2-2; clone_size: -; v_call: TRBV29-1; d_call: TRBD2; cdr3_aa: CSGVAGGLTGELFF; cdr3_nt: TGCAGCGGTGTAGCGGGGGGGCTCACCGGGGAGCTGTTTTTT
j_call: TRBJ2-6; clone_size: -; v_call: TRBV5-1; d_call: -; cdr3_aa: CASSLDGLGISGANVLTF; cdr3_nt: TGCGCCAGCAGCTTGGATGGACTGGGGATCTCTGGGGCCAACGTCCTGACTTTC
j_call: TRBJ1-2; clone_size: -; v_call: TRBV6-6; d_call: -; cdr3_aa: CASSYETVGGYTF; cdr3_nt: TGTGCCAGCAGTTACGAGACAGTCGGTGGCTACACCTTC
j_call: TRBJ2-1; clone_size: -; v_call: TRBV15; d_call: -; cdr3_aa: CATSRGWGGGEQFF; cdr3_nt: TGTGCCACCAGCAGAGGTTGGGGGGGCGGTGAGCAGTTCTTC
j_call: TRBJ1-4; clone_size: -; v_call: TRBV7-8; d_call: -; cdr3_aa: CASSKSVGPTNEKLFF; cdr3_nt: TGTGCCAGCAGCAAGTCTGTTGGGCCAACTAATGAAAAACTGTTTTTT
j_call: TRBJ1-1; clone_size: -; v_call: TRBV19; d_call: TRBD1; cdr3_aa: CASSIHPRQGRTEAFF; cdr3_nt: TGTGCCAGTAGTATACACCCGAGACAGGGGAGGACTGAAGCTTTCTTT
j_call: TRBJ2-7; clone_size: -; v_call: TRBV13; d_call: TRBD1; cdr3_aa: CASSLGRQGLSYEQYF; cdr3_nt: TGTGCCAGCAGCTTAGGGAGACAGGGGCTCTCCTACGAGCAGTACTTC
j_call: TRBJ1-6; clone_size: -; v_call: TRBV27; d_call: -; cdr3_aa: CASSWAGENSPLHF; cdr3_nt: TGTGCCAGCAGTTGGGCCGGGGAAAATTCACCCCTCCACTTT
j_call: TRBJ2-3; clone_size: -; v_call: TRBV4-1; d_call: TRBD1; cdr3_aa: CASSQETGITDTQYF; cdr3_nt: TGCGCCAGCAGCCAAGAGACAGGGATCACAGATACGCAGTATTTT
j_call: TRBJ2-1; clone_size: -; v_call: TRBV19; d_call: TRBD1; cdr3_aa: CASSDVGTDNEQFF; cdr3_nt: TGTGCCAGTAGTGATGTCGGGACAGACAATGAGCAGTTCTTC
j_call: TRBJ2-1; clone_size: -; v_call: TRBV7-2; d_call: -; cdr3_aa: CASSLEGVVYNEQFF; cdr3_nt: TGTGCCAGCAGCTTAGAAGGGGTCGTCTACAATGAGCAGTTCTTC
j_call: TRBJ1-5; clone_size: -; v_call: TRBV6-1; d_call: -; cdr3_aa: CASMEGSNQPQHF; cdr3_nt: TGTGCCAGCATGGAGGGTAGCAATCAGCCCCAGCATTTT
j_call: TRBJ2-3; clone_size: once; v_call: TRBV6-5; d_call: TRBD1; cdr3_aa: CASSPGTGRTQYF; cdr3_nt: TGTGCCAGCAGTCCCGGGACAGGTCGTACGCAGTATTTT
j_call: TRBJ2-1; clone_size: -; v_call: TRBV18; d_call: TRBD2; cdr3_aa: CASSTSGGPDNEQFF; cdr3_nt: TGTGCCAGCTCCACTAGCGGGGGGCCTGACAATGAGCAGTTCTTC
j_call: TRBJ2-5; clone_size: -; v_call: TRBV28; d_call: -; cdr3_aa: CASSLSRRFGETQYF; cdr3_nt: TGTGCCAGCAGTTTATCGCGGCGGTTCGGGGAGACCCAGTACTTC
j_call: TRBJ2-3; clone_size: -; v_call: TRBV25-1; d_call: TRBD2; cdr3_aa: CASSRLTSGAFTDTQYF; cdr3_nt: TGTGCCAGCAGTCGATTGACTAGCGGGGCCTTCACAGATACGCAGTATTTT
j_call: TRBJ1-1; clone_size: -; v_call: TRBV5-1; d_call: TRBD1; cdr3_aa: CASSSQGAGALTEAFF; cdr3_nt: TGCGCCAGCAGCTCTCAGGGGGCGGGCGCACTGACTGAAGCTTTCTTT
j_call: TRBJ2-3; clone_size: -; v_call: TRBV5-1; d_call: -; cdr3_aa: CASSLYTGNADTQYF; cdr3_nt: TGCGCCAGCAGCTTGTACACGGGGAACGCAGATACGCAGTATTTT
j_call: TRBJ2-1; clone_size: -; v_call: TRBV2; d_call: -; cdr3_aa: CASIGSGIRDEQFF; cdr3_nt: TGTGCCAGCATAGGTTCCGGGATTAGGGATGAGCAGTTCTTC
j_call: TRBJ1-1; clone_size: -; v_call: TRBV13; d_call: TRBD1; cdr3_aa: CASSLSGTAPTEAFF; cdr3_nt: TGTGCCAGCAGTCTATCAGGGACAGCCCCCACTGAAGCTTTCTTT
j_call: TRBJ1-1; clone_size: -; v_call: TRBV4-1; d_call: TRBD1; cdr3_aa: CASSQGQTNTEAFF; cdr3_nt: TGCGCCAGCAGCCAGGGACAGACGAACACTGAAGCTTTCTTT
j_call: TRBJ2-7; clone_size: -; v_call: TRBV9; d_call: TRBD2; cdr3_aa: CASSVGGGGAYEQYF; cdr3_nt: TGTGCCAGCAGCGTAGGGGGCGGGGGGGCTTACGAGCAGTACTTC
j_call: TRBJ2-1; clone_size: -; v_call: TRBV25-1; d_call: TRBD2; cdr3_aa: CASSDSSGYNEQFF; cdr3_nt: TGTGCCAGCAGTGACTCTAGCGGGTACAATGAGCAGTTCTTC
j_call: TRBJ2-3; clone_size: -; v_call: TRBV9; d_call: TRBD2; cdr3_aa: CASSARLRGGEDTQYF; cdr3_nt: TGTGCCAGCAGCGCACGCTTGCGGGGGGGCGAAGATACGCAGTATTTT
j_call: TRBJ2-2; clone_size: -; v_call: TRBV2; d_call: -; cdr3_aa: CASSLTSLNTGELFF; cdr3_nt: TGTGCCAGCAGTTTGACTTCTCTGAACACCGGGGAGCTGTTTTTT
j_call: TRBJ1-2; clone_size: -; v_call: TRBV30; d_call: TRBD1; cdr3_aa: CAWSAGQKHGYTF; cdr3_nt: TGTGCCTGGAGTGCGGGACAGAAACATGGCTACACCTTC